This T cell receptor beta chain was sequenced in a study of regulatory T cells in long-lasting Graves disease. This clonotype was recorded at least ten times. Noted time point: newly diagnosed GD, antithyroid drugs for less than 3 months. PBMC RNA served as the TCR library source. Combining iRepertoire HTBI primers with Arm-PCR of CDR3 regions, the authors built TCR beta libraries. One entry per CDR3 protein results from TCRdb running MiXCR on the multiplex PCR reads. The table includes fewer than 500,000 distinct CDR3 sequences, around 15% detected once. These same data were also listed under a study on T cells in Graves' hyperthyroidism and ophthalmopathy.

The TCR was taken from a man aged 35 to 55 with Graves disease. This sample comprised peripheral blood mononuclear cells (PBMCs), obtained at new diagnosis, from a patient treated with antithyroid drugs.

The CDR3 here is CSAPPGLDEQFF. CDR3 DNA sequence: TGCAGTGCTCCCCCTGGGCTGGATGAGCAGTTCTTC. The V gene is TRBV20-1, the J gene TRBJ2-1; no clear D gene. With 5 bases removed from V and 8 bases from J, the gap between germline ends came to 13 bases. Germline-derived CDR1 and CDR2 are DFQATT and SNEGSKA (reference sequence). The CDR3 loop spans 12 amino acids.